This T cell receptor beta chain is from a study of OX40 agonist ivuxolimab in advanced cancers. On the study more broadly: Hepatocellular carcinoma, melanoma, renal cell or head and neck cancer affected the dose-escalation patients. The mean age was roughly 60 years, ranging from 23 to 79, with around four fifths of participants male.

Patients with a history of autoimmune disease or on systemic immunosuppression were excluded. Method: immunoSEQ multiplex PCR; TCRdb's copy keeps in-frame clones and lacks some. Seen here are tens of thousands of clones, around 80% observed once, and the top ten hold over 1.5%. This CDR3 region has 16 residues. V shed 9 bases, J shed 2 bases, and the junction held 9 bases outside the gene matches. The germline V gene has CDR1 SGHNT and CDR2 YENEEA. The rearrangement uses TRBV11-3 and TRBJ2-1, with 11 bases lining up with TRBD2. The sample consisted of CD4+ or CD8+ T cells sorted from blood, taken in a trial of the OX40 agonist ivuxolimab. This TCR was recovered from an adult with an advanced solid tumor such as melanoma, head and neck, liver or kidney cancer. In DNA, the CDR3 is TGTGCCAGAACCTTCCCGGGACTAGCGGCCTACAATGAGCAGTTCTTC. Amino acid sequence: CARTFPGLAAYNEQFF.